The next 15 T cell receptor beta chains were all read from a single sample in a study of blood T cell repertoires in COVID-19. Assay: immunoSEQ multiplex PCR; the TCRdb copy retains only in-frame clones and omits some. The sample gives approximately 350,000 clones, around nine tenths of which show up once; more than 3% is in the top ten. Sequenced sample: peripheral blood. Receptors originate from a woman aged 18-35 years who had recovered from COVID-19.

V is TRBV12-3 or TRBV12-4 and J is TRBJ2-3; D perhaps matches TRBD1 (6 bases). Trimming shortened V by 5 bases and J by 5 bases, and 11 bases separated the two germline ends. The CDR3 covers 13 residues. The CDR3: CASSLHRVDTQYF. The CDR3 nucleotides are TGTGCCAGCAGTCTTCACAGGGTAGATACGCAGTATTTT.

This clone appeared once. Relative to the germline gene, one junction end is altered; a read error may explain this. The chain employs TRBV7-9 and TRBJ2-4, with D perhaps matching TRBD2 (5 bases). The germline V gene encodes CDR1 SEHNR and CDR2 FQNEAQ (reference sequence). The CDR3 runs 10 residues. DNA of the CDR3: TGTGCCAGCAGTCCGGGATCTGGAAACTTC. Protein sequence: CASSPGSGNF. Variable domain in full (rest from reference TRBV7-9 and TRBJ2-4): DTGVSQNPRHKITKRGQNVTFRCDPISEHNRLYWYRQTLGQGPEFLTYFQNEAQLEKSRLLSDRFSAERPKGSFSTLEIQRTEQGDSAMYLCASSPGSGNFGAGTRLSVL.

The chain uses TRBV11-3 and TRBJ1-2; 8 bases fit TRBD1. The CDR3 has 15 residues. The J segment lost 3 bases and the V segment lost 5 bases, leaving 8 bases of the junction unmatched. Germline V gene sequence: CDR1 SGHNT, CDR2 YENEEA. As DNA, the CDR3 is TGTGCCAGCAGCCCGGGGGGACAGGAGTACTATGGCTACACCTTC. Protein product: CASSPGGQEYYGYTF.

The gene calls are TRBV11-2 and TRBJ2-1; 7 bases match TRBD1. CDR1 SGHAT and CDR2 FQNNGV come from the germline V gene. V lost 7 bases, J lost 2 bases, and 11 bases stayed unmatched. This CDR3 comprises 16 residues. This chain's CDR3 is CASTAPRGGAYNEQFF. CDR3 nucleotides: TGTGCCAGCACCGCGCCCAGAGGGGGCGCCTACAATGAGCAGTTCTTC.

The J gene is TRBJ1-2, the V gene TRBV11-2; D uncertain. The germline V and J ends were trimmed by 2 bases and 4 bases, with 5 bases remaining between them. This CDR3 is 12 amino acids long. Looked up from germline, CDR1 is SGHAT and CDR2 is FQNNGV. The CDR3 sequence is CASSLSRYGYTF. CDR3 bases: TGTGCCAGCAGCTTATCCCGCTATGGCTACACCTTC.

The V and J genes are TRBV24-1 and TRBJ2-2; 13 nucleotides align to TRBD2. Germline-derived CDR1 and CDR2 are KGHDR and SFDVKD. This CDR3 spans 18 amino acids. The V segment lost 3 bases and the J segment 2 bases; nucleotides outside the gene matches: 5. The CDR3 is CATSDIGLAGDNTGELFF. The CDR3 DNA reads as TGTGCCACCAGTGATATCGGACTAGCGGGAGATAACACCGGGGAGCTGTTTTTT.

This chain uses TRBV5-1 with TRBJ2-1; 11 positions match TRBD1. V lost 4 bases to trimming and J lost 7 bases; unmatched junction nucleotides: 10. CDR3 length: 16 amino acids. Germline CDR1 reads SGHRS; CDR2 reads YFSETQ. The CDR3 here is CASSGPGQGVYNEQFF. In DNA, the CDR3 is TGCGCCAGCAGCGGACCGGGACAGGGGGTGTATAATGAGCAGTTCTTC.

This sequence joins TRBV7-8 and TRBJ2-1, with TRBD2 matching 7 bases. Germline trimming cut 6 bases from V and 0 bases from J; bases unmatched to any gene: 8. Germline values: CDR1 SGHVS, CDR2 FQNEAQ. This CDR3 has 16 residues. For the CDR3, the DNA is TGTGCCAGCAGTCCCCGGGGGGAAAGCTCCTACAATGAGCAGTTCTTC. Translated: CASSPRGESSYNEQFF.

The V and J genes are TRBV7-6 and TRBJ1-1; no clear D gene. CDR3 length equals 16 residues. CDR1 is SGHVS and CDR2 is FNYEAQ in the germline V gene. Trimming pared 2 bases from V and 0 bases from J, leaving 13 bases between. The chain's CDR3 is CASSLMGGRMNTEAFF. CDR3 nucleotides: TGTGCCAGCAGCTTAATGGGAGGGCGCATGAACACTGAAGCTTTCTTT.

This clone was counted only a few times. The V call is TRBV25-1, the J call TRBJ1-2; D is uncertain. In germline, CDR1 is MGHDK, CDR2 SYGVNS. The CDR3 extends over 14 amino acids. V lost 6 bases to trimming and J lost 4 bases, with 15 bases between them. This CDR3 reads CASREGGWGYGYTF. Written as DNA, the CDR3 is TGTGCCAGCAGGGAGGGAGGCTGGGGCTATGGCTACACCTTC.

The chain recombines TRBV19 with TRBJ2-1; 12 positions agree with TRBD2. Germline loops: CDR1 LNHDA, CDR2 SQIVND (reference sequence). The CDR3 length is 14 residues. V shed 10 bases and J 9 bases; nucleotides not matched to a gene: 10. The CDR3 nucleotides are TGTGCCACCCGACTAGCGGGAGTTTTAGCTGAGCAGTTCTTC. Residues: CATRLAGVLAEQFF.

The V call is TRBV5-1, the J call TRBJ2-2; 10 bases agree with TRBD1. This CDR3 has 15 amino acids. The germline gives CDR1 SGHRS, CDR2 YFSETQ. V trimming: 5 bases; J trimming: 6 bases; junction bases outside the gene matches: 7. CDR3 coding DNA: TGCGCCAGCAGACCAGGGACAGGGGTAGCCGGGGAGCTGTTTTTT. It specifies CASRPGTGVAGELFF.

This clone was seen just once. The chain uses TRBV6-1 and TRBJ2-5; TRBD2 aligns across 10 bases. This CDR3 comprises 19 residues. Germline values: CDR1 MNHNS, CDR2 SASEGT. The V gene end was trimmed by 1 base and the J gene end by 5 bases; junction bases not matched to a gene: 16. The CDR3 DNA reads TGTGCCAGCAGTGAAGGGAAGGTAGCGGGAGGCAGAGTCACGGAGACCCAGTACTTC. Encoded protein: CASSEGKVAGGRVTETQYF.

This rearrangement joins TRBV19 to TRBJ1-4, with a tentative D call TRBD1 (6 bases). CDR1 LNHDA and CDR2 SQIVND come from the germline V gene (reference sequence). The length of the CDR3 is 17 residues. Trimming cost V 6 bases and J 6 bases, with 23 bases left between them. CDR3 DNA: TGTGCCAGTAGCCCTCCCCCCTACAGGGCACGAGATGAAAAACTGTTTTTT. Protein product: CASSPPPYRARDEKLFF.

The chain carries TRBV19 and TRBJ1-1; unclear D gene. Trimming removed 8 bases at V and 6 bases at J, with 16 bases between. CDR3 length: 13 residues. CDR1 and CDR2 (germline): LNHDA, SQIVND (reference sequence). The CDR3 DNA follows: TGTGCCAGTCGCAGTACTACCCACGCTGAAGCTTTCTTT. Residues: CASRSTTHAEAFF. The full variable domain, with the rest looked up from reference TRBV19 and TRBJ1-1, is DGGITQSPKYLFRKEGQNVTLSCEQNLNHDAMYWYRQDPGQGLRLIYYSQIVNDFQKGDIAEGYSVSREKKESFPLTVTSAQKNPTAFYLCASRSTTHAEAFFGQGTRLTVV.